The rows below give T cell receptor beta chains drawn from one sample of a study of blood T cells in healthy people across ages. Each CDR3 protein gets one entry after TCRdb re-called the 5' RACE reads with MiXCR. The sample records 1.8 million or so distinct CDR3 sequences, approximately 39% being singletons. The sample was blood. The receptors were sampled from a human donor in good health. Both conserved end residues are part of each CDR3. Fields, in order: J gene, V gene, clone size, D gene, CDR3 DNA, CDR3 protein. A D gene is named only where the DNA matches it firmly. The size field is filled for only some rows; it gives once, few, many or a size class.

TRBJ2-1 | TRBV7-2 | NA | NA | TGTGCCAGCAGCCTAAATACCTACAATGAGCAGTTCTTC | CASSLNTYNEQFF
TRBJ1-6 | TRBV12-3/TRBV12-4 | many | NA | TGTGCCAGCAGTTTACGGGTTGGTTCACCCCTCCACTTT | CASSLRVGSPLHF
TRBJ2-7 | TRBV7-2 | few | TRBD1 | TGTGCCAGCAGCTCACGACAGGGATCGAGCGAGCAGTACTTC | CASSSRQGSSEQYF
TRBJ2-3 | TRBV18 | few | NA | TGTGCCAGCTCATTGGTGGCGGGGCCTAGCACAGATACGCAGTATTTT | CASSLVAGPSTDTQYF
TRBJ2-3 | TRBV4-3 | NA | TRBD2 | TGCGCCAGCAGCCAAGATCACAGCGGGGGCACAGATACGCAGTATTTT | CASSQDHSGGTDTQYF
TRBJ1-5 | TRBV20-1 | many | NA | TGCAGTGCTAGAGGGACAGTCAATCAGCCCCAGCATTTT | CSARGTVNQPQHF
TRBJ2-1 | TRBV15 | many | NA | TGTGCCACCAGCAGAGCTCAGAGCTCCTACAATGAGCAGTTCTTC | CATSRAQSSYNEQFF
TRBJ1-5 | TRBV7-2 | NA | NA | TGTGCCAGCAGCTTAGCAGCAGGAGCCGATCAGCCCCAGCATTTT | CASSLAAGADQPQHF
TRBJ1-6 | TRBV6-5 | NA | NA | TGTGCCAGCAGTTACGATCGGGCGAGCTCCCATAATTCACCCCTCCACTTT | CASSYDRASSHNSPLHF
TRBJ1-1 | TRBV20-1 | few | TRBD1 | TGCAGTGGCCCAACCGGGACAGGGGCGGCTGAAGCTTTCTTT | CSGPTGTGAAEAFF
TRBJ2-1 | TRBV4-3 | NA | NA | TGCGCCAGCAGCCAGTTCTACGGGACACAACAAAATGAGCAGTTCTTC | CASSQFYGTQQNEQFF
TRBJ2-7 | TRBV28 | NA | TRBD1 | TGTGCCAGCAGTCCCCCGGACAGGGCTTACTACGAGCAGTACTTC | CASSPPDRAYYEQYF
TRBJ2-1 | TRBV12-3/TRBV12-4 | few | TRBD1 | TGTGCCAGCAGTTCAACCGACAGGGGGGACTCCTACAATGAGCAGTTCTTC | CASSSTDRGDSYNEQFF
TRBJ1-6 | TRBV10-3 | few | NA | TGTGCCATCAGAAATCTTCCGGACATGGGGTCACCCCTCCACTTT | CAIRNLPDMGSPLHF
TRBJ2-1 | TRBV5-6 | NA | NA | TGTGCCAGCAGCATGGACCCCGCGAATGAGCAGTTCTTC | CASSMDPANEQFF
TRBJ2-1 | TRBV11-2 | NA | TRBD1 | TGTGCCAGCAGCCACGGACAGGGGGCATTTGAGCAGTTCTTC | CASSHGQGAFEQFF
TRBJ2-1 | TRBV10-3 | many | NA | TGTGCCATCAGCTCGGCCGGTGGTTCCTACAATGAGCAGTTCTTC | CAISSAGGSYNEQFF
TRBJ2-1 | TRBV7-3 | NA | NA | TGTGCCAGCAGCTTATATGCGGGACCCCTGTACAATGAGCAGTTCTTC | CASSLYAGPLYNEQFF
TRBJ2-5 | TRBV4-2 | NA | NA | TGTGCCAGCAGCCAAGAGGGGGCTTTCTCTCGGGAGACCCAGTACTTC | CASSQEGAFSRETQYF
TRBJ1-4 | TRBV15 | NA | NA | TGTGCCACCAGCAGAGATCCGGTGTCAACTAATGAAAAACTGTTTTTT | CATSRDPVSTNEKLFF
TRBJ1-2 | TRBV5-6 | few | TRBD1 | TGTGCCAGCAGGACAGGGTCGGCGGGAGGCTACACCTTC | CASRTGSAGGYTF